This T cell receptor (beta chain) was identified during a study of T cells in Graves' hyperthyroidism and ophthalmopathy. Regarding the study as a whole: Appearing also in blood were most of the thyroid clonotypes expanded above 0.001. Ophthalmopathy was model-predicted a median 6.5 months pre-onset.

J gave up 5 bases and V 1 base, and 4 bases lay outside the gene matches. There are 14 residues in the CDR3. CDR1 PRHDT and CDR2 FYEKMQ come from the germline V gene (reference sequence). This clonotype was picked up a small number of times. Antigen: not known. Ophthalmopathy patients all had a Clinical Activity Score of at least 3, a NOSPECS grade of at least 4 and disease under 3 months old. It was 10 ml of fresh peripheral blood that supplied the PBMCs. Amplification yielded TCR beta CDR3 regions, with RNA transcripts as the source. HTBI primers were the set used in a first-round RT-PCR of the TCR CDR3. A single record per CDR3 protein comes from TCRdb applying MiXCR to the multiplex PCR reads. This table holds about 380,000 distinct CDR3 sequences, around a sixth found once.

The source material was blood. This sequence was found in a man aged 18 to 29 with Graves' ophthalmopathy. The V call is TRBV13, the J call TRBJ1-2, with 7 nucleotides matching TRBD1. CDR3 DNA sequence: TGTGCCAGCAGCTTAGAAGGGGGCGAGTATGGCTACACCTTC. Encoded protein: CASSLEGGEYGYTF.